This is a list of T cell receptor beta chains from one sample in a study of preoperative IRX-2 immunotherapy in early breast cancer. Sequencing was performed with immunoSEQ multiplex PCR; in TCRdb, only in-frame clones are kept and a portion is missing. This sample yields approximately 30,000 clones, of which about 95% are seen a single time; around 6% belongs to the top ten. This material was obtained from a patient treated with IRX-2 immunotherapy. The origin of the receptors is a human donor with breast cancer. Both conserved end residues are part of each CDR3. Each record gives: clone size, V gene, D gene, J gene, CDR3 protein, CDR3 DNA. The D gene is left open where the match is weak. Only part of the rows carry a size: once, few, many, or a class if the clone is expanded.

>-|TRBV2|-|TRBJ2-1
CASSVTRDRYYNEQFF
TGTGCCAGCAGTGTTACGCGGGACAGATACTACAATGAGCAGTTCTTC
>-|TRBV9|-|TRBJ1-3
CASSPSRNTIYF
TGTGCCAGCAGCCCATCCCGGAACACCATATATTTT
>-|TRBV9|TRBD1|TRBJ1-2
CASSVGGTGGYGYTF
TGTGCCAGCAGCGTAGGTGGGACAGGTGGCTATGGCTACACCTTC
>-|TRBV7-8|-|TRBJ2-2
CASSLGQTNTGELFF
TGTGCCAGCAGCTTAGGACAGACGAACACCGGGGAGCTGTTTTTT
>-|TRBV28|-|TRBJ1-1
CASSLVRSGLTEAFF
TGTGCCAGCAGCCTGGTAAGGTCGGGGCTCACTGAAGCTTTCTTT
>-|TRBV25-1|TRBD1|TRBJ1-1
CASSDWDRGEAFF
TGTGCCAGCAGTGATTGGGACAGGGGAGAAGCTTTCTTT
>-|TRBV7-3|-|TRBJ2-2
CASSRTGPTGELFF
TGTGCCAGCAGTCGCACAGGGCCCACCGGGGAGCTGTTTTTT
>-|TRBV5-1|-|TRBJ1-5
CASSLVADQPQHF
TGCGCCAGCAGCTTGGTTGCGGATCAGCCCCAGCATTTT
>-|TRBV6-1|TRBD2|TRBJ2-1
CASSLAGVWNEQFF
TGTGCCAGCAGTCTAGCGGGAGTCTGGAATGAGCAGTTCTTC
>-|TRBV7-9|TRBD1|TRBJ2-5
CASSLRDRVNETQYF
TGTGCCAGCAGCCTTCGGGACAGGGTTAATGAGACCCAGTACTTC
>-|TRBV25-1|TRBD2|TRBJ2-1
CASSGWTSASYNEQFF
TGTGCCAGCAGTGGGTGGACTAGCGCCTCCTACAATGAGCAGTTCTTC
>-|TRBV5-6|-|TRBJ1-1
CASSWGTPNTEAFF
TGTGCCAGCAGCTGGGGGACACCGAACACTGAAGCTTTCTTT
>-|TRBV28|TRBD2|TRBJ2-7
CASLRLAGGREQYF
TGTGCCAGCCTGAGACTAGCGGGAGGGCGCGAGCAGTACTTC
>-|TRBV7-8|-|TRBJ1-2
CASSLGRETRGYTF
TGTGCCAGCAGCTTAGGCAGGGAGACGAGAGGCTACACCTTC
>-|TRBV5-1|-|TRBJ2-1
CASSLDGTYYNEQFF
TGCGCCAGCAGCTTGGACGGGACTTACTACAATGAGCAGTTCTTC
>-|TRBV14|-|TRBJ2-7
CASSQGPPTSYEQYF
TGTGCCAGCAGCCAGGGGCCTCCTACTTCCTACGAGCAGTACTTC
>-|TRBV2|-|TRBJ2-2
CASSEPGELFF
TGTGCCAGCTCGGAGCCCGGGGAGCTGTTTTTT
>-|TRBV5-4|-|TRBJ2-7
CATTGRAYEQYF
TGTGCCACAACGGGGCGAGCCTACGAGCAGTACTTC
>-|TRBV11-3|-|TRBJ2-4
CASSSTQGIQYF
TGTGCCAGCAGCTCTACACAAGGCATTCAGTACTTC
>-|TRBV18|TRBD2|TRBJ2-1
CASSPTSMKFF
TGTGCCAGCTCACCGACTAGCATGAAGTTCTTC
>-|TRBV9|-|TRBJ2-5
CASSVVGSADETQYF
TGTGCCAGCAGCGTAGTAGGATCAGCGGATGAGACCCAGTACTTC
>-|TRBV29-1|TRBD1|TRBJ1-3
CSVEQGAQGNTIYF
TGCAGCGTAGAACAGGGGGCGCAAGGAAACACCATATATTTT
>-|TRBV9|-|TRBJ2-2
CASSVVLSANTGELFF
TGTGCCAGCAGCGTAGTATTGTCAGCGAACACCGGGGAGCTGTTTTTT
>-|TRBV7-9|TRBD1|TRBJ2-7
CASSSTGGASAEQYF
TGTGCCAGCAGCTCCACAGGGGGCGCTTCTGCCGAGCAGTACTTC
>-|TRBV4-1|TRBD1|TRBJ1-2
CASSQSGRGPYGYTF
TGCGCCAGCAGCCAATCGGGCAGGGGGCCCTATGGCTACACCTTC
>-|TRBV5-6|-|TRBJ1-1
CASREGTGKAFF
TGTGCCAGCAGGGAAGGGACGGGAAAAGCTTTCTTT
>once|TRBV7-2|-|TRBJ1-1
CASSSTGRSTEAFF
TGTGCCAGCAGCTCTACAGGGAGGTCCACTGAAGCTTTCTTT
>-|TRBV7-9|TRBD1|TRBJ2-7
CASSLRQGYEQYF
TGTGCCAGCAGCTTAAGACAGGGCTACGAGCAGTACTTC
>-|TRBV4-1|-|TRBJ2-7
CASSQSEGRGWEQYF
TGCGCCAGCAGCCAATCAGAGGGACGGGGTTGGGAGCAGTACTTC